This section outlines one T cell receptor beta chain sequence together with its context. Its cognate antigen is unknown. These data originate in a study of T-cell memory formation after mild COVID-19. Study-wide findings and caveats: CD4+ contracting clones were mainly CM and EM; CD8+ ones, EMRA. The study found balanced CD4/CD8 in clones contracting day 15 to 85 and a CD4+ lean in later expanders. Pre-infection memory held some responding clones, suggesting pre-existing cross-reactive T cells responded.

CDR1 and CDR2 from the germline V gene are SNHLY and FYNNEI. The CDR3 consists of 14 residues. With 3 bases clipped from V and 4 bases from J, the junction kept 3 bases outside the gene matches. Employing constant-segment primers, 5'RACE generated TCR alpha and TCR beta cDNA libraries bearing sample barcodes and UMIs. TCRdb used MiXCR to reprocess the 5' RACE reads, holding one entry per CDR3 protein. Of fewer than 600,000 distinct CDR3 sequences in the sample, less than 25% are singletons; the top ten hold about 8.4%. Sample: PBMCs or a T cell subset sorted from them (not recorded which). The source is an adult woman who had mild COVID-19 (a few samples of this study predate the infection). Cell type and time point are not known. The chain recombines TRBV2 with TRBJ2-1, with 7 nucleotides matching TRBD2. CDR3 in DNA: TGTGCCAGCAGTGAGGAGCGGGGATACAATGAGCAGTTCTTC. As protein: CASSEERGYNEQFF.